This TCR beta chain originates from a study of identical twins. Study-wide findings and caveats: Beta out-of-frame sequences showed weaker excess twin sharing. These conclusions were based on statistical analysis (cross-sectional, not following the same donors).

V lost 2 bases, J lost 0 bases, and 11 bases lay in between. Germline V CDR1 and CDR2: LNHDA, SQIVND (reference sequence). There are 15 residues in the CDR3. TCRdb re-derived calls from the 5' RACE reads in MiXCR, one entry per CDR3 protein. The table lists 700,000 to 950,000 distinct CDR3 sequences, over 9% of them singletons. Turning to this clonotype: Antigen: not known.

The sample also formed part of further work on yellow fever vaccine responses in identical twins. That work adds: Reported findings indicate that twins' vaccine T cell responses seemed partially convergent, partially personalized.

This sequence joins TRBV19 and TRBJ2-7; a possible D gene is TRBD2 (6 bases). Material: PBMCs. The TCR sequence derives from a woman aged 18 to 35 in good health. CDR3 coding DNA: TGTGCCAGTAGTATATCCGGGGGTGACTCCTACGAGCAGTACTTC. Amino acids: CASSISGGDSYEQYF.